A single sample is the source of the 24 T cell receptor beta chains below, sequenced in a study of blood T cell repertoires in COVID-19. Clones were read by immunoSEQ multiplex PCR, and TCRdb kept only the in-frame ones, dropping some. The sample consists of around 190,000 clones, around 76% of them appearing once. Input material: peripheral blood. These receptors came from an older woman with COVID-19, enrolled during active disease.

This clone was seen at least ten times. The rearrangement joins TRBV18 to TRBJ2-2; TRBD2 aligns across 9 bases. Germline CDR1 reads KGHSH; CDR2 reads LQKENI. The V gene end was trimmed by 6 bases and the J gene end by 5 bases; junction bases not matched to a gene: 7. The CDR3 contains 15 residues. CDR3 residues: CASSPSGRTTGELFF. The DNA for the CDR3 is TGTGCCAGCTCGCCAAGCGGGAGGACTACCGGGGAGCTGTTTTTT. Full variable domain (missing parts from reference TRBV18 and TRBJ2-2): NAGVMQNPRHLVRRRGQEARLRCSPMKGHSHVYWYRQLPEEGLKFMVYLQKENIIDESGMPKERFSAEFPKEGPSILRIQQVVRGDSAAYFCASSPSGRTTGELFFGEGSRLTVL.

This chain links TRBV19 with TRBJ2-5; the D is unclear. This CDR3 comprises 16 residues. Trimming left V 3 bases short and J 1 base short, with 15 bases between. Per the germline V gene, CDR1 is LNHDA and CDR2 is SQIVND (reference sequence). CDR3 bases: TGTGCCAGTAGTATCTTGCATCCCCTACCCCAAGAGACCCAGTACTTC. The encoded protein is CASSILHPLPQETQYF.

CDR3 region: CASSKGTNLAKNIQYF. The CDR3 DNA follows: TGTGCCAGCAGTAAAGGGACAAATCTAGCCAAAAACATTCAGTACTTC. The V call is TRBV28, the J call TRBJ2-4; possibly TRBD1 for D (6 bases). The CDR3 loop spans 16 amino acids. The germline V gene has CDR1 MDHEN and CDR2 SYDVKM. Trimming stripped 5 bases from V and 0 bases from J, with 14 bases between.

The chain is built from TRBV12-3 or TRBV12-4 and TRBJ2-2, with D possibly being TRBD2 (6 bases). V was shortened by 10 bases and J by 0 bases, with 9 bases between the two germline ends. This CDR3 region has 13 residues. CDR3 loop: CAIWDSNTGELFF. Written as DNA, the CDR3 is TGTGCCATCTGGGACTCGAACACCGGGGAGCTGTTTTTT.

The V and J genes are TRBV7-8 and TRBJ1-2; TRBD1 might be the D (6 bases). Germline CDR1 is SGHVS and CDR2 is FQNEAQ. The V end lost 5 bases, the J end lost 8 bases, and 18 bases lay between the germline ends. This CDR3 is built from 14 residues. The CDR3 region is CASSPNSQGTGYTF. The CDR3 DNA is TGTGCCAGCAGCCCTAATTCACAGGGTACCGGCTACACCTTC.

The CDR3 spells CASSRTGGYTEAFF. Written as DNA, the CDR3 is TGTGCCAGCAGTAGGACAGGGGGGTACACTGAAGCTTTCTTT. The chain is built from TRBV6-5 and TRBJ1-1; 10 nucleotides match TRBD1. The CDR3 runs to 14 residues. CDR1 and CDR2 from the germline V gene are MNHEY and SVGAGI. V trimming: 5 bases; J trimming: 3 bases; junction bases outside the gene matches: 3.

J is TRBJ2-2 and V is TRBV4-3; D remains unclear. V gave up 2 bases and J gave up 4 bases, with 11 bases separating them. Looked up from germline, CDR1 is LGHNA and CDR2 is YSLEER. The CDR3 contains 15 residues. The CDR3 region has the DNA TGCGCCAGCAGCCAAAACCTTCCGGGCACCGGGGAGCTGTTTTTT. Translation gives CASSQNLPGTGELFF.

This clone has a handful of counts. CDR3 nucleotide sequence: TGTGCCAGCAGCTTCGCCCCCGGTGGTAGCGGGAGGGCCGATGAGCAGTTCTTC. As protein: CASSFAPGGSGRADEQFF. This chain connects TRBV7-2 to TRBJ2-1, with TRBD2 matching over 11 bases. The CDR3 runs 18 residues. Germline-derived CDR1 and CDR2 are SGHTA and FQGNSA. J was trimmed by 8 bases and V by 3 bases; bases with no gene match: 15. Based on the CDR3 plus reference TRBV7-2 and TRBJ2-1, the full variable domain is GAGVSQSPSNKVTEKGKDVELRCDPISGHTALYWYRQSLGQGLEFLIYFQGNSAPDKSGLPSDRFSAERTGGSVSTLTIQRTQQEDSAVYLCASSFAPGGSGRADEQFFGPGTRLTVL.

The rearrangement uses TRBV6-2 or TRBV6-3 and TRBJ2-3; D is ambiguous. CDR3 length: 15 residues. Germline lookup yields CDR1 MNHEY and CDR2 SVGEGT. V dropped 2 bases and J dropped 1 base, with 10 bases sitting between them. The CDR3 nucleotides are TGTGCCAGCAGTTACGGGCACACCCGCACAGATACGCAGTATTTT. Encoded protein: CASSYGHTRTDTQYF.

CDR3 amino acids: CATRGTDYGYTF. For the CDR3, the DNA is TGTGCCACCAGGGGGACAGACTATGGCTACACCTTC. V and J are TRBV24-1 and TRBJ1-2; 7 bases line up with TRBD1. Germline V gives CDR1 KGHDR, CDR2 SFDVKD. The ends lost 7 bases at V and 3 bases at J; junction bases unmatched: 1. This CDR3 spans 12 amino acids.

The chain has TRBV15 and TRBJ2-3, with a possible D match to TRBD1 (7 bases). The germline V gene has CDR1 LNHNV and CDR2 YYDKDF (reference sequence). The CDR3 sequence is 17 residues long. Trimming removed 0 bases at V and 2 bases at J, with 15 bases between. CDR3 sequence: CATSRDKGRGATDTQYF. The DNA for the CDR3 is TGTGCCACCAGCAGAGATAAGGGCAGGGGGGCCACAGATACGCAGTATTTT.

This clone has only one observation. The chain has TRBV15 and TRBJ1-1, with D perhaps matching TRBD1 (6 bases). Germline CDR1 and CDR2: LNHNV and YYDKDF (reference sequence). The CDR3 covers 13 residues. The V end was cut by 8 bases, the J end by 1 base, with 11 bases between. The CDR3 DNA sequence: TGTGCCACCGGCCGGGACAAGAACACTGAAGCTTTCTTT. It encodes CATGRDKNTEAFF. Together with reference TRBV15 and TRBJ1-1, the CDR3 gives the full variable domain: DAMVIQNPRYQVTQFGKPVTLSCSQTLNHNVMYWYQQKSSQAPKLLFHYYDKDFNNEADTPDNFQSRRPNTSFCFLDIRSPGLGDTAMYLCATGRDKNTEAFFGQGTRLTVV.

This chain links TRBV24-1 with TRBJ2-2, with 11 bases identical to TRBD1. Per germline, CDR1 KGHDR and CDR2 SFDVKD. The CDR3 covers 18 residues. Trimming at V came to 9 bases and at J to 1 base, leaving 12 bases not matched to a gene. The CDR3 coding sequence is TGTGCCACCGGCAAGTCCCGGGACAGGGGGGTGAACACCGGGGAGCTGTTTTTT. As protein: CATGKSRDRGVNTGELFF.

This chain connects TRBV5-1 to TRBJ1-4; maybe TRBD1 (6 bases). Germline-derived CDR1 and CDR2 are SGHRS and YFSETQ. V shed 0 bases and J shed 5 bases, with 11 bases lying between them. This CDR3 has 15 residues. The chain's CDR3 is CASSLELGANEKLFF. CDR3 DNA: TGCGCCAGCAGCTTGGAACTGGGGGCGAATGAAAAACTGTTTTTT. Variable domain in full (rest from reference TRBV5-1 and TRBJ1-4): KAGVTQTPRYLIKTRGQQVTLSCSPISGHRSVSWYQQTPGQGLQFLFEYFSETQRNKGNFPGRFSGRQFSNSRSEMNVSTLELGDSALYLCASSLELGANEKLFFGSGTQLSVL.

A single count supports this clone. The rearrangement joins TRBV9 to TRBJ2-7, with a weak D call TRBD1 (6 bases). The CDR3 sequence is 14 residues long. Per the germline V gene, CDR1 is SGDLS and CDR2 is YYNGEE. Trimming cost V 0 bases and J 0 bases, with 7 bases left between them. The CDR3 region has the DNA TGTGCCAGCAGCGTAGGGGACATCTCCTACGAGCAGTACTTC. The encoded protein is CASSVGDISYEQYF. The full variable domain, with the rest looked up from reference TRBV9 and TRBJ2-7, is DSGVTQTPKHLITATGQRVTLRCSPRSGDLSVYWYQQSLDQGLQFLIQYYNGEERAKGNILERFSAQQFPDLHSELNLSSLELGDSALYFCASSVGDISYEQYFGPGTRLTVT.

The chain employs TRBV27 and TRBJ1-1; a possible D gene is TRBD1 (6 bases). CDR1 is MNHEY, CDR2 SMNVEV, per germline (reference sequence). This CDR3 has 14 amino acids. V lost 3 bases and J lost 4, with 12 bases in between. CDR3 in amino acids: CASSLLGQITEAFF. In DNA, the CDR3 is TGTGCCAGCAGTTTGTTAGGACAGATCACTGAAGCTTTCTTT.

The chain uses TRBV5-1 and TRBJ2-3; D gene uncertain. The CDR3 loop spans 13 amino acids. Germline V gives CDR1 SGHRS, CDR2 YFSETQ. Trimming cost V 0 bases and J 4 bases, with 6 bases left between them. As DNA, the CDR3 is TGCGCCAGCAGCTTGGACTTGGCAGATACGCAGTATTTT. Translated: CASSLDLADTQYF.

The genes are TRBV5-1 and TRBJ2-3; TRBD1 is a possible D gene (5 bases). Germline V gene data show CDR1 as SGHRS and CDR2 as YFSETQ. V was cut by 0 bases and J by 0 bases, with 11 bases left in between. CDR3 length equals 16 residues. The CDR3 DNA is TGCGCCAGCAGCTTGGACAGGATGTCTAGCACAGATACGCAGTATTTT. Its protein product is CASSLDRMSSTDTQYF.

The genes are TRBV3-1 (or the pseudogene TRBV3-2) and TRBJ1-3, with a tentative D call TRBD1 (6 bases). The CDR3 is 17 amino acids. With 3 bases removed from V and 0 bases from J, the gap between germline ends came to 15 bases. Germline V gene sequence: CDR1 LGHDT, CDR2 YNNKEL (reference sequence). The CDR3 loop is CASSHRTAKSSGNTIYF. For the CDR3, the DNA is TGTGCCAGCAGCCACAGGACAGCGAAATCCTCTGGAAACACCATATATTTT.

CDR3 DNA: TGTGCCAGTAGTCGGACAGGGAACAATGAGCAGTTCTTC. It encodes CASSRTGNNEQFF. The rearrangement links TRBV19 to TRBJ2-1; TRBD1 aligns across 8 bases. Germline values: CDR1 LNHDA, CDR2 SQIVND (reference sequence). The CDR3 consists of 13 residues. The V gene end was trimmed by 5 bases and the J gene end by 5 bases; junction bases not matched to a gene: 2.

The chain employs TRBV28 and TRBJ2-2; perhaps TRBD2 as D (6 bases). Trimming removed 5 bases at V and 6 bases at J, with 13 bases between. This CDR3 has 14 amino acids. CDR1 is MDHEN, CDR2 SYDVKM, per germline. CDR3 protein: CASSPGLWSGELFF. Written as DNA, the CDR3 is TGTGCCAGCAGTCCGGGACTCTGGTCCGGGGAGCTGTTTTTT.

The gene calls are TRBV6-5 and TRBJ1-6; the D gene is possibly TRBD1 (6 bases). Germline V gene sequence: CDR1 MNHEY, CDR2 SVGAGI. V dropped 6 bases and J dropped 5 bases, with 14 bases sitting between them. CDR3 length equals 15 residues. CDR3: CASRPDRINNSPLHF. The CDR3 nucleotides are TGTGCCAGCAGACCCGACAGGATTAATAATTCACCCCTCCACTTT.

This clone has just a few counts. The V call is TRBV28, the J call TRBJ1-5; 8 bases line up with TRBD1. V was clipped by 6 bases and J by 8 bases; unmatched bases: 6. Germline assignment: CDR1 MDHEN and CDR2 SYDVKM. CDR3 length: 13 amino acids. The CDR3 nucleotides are TGTGCCAGCAGCCACGACAGGGGCGAGCCCCAGCATTTT. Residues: CASSHDRGEPQHF.

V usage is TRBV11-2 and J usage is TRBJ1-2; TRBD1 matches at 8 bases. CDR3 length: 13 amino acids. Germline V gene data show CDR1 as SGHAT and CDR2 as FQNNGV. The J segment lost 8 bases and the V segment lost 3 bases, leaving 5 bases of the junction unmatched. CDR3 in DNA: TGTGCCAGCAGCTTCTCCGGGACAGGCGGCTACACCTTC. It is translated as CASSFSGTGGYTF.